The entry below describes one T cell receptor (beta chain). This specimen belongs to a study of response to subunit inactivated influenza vaccine. MiXCR, run by TCRdb on the RT-PCR reads, gives a single entry per CDR3 protein. Altogether under 200,000 distinct CDR3 sequences are present, roughly 10% being singletons, with the ten largest covering 35% to 40%. The CDR3 extends over 13 amino acids. V lost 0 bases to trimming and J lost 5 bases, with 9 bases between them. Germline CDR1 is SGDLS and CDR2 is YYNGEE. The source is a man between 50 and 75 years old who received an inactivated influenza vaccine. The specimen was CD8+ T cells sorted from PBMCs, collected around 25 months after vaccination. This sequence joins TRBV9 and TRBJ2-7; D ambiguous. The CDR3 protein is CASSVGSIHEQYF. CDR3 DNA sequence: TGTGCCAGCAGCGTAGGGAGTATCCACGAGCAGTACTTC.